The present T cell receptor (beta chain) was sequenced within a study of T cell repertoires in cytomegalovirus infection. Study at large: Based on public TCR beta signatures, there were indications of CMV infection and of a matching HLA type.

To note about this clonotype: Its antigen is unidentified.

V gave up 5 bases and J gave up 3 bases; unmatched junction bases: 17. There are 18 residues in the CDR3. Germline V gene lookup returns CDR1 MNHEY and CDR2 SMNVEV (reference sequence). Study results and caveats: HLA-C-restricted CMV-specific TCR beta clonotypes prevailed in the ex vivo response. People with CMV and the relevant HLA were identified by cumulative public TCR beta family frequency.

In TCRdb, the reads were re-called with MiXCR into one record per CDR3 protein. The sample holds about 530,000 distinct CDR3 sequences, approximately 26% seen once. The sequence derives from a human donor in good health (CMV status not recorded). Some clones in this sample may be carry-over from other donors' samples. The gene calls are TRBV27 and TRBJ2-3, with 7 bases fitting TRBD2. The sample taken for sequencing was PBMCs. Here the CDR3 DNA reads TGTGCCAGCAGTCCCACGGCCTACGGCTGGCGGGAGACAGATACGCAGTATTTT. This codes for CASSPTAYGWRETDTQYF.